A single sample is the source of the 21 T cell receptor beta chains below, sequenced in a study of a mutant IDH1 vaccine in newly diagnosed glioma. Their recognized antigens are unknown. Clones were sequenced by immunoSEQ multiplex PCR, and TCRdb holds only the in-frame ones, with some missing. There are roughly 40,000 clones in the sample; roughly four fifths occur only once, and 4.5% to 5.5% lies in the top ten. As to time point: week 35, safety follow-up. Every single dose of the vaccine, 300 ug of mutant IDH1 20-mer peptide, came with topical imiquimod. The material was PBMCs, obtained from a glioma patient whose treatment included an IDH1 peptide vaccine. The source is a woman between 50 and 59 years old with glioma.

The chain has TRBV29-1 and TRBJ1-3, with D perhaps TRBD1 (5 bases). V was shortened by 3 bases and J by 2 bases, with 17 bases between the two germline ends. This CDR3 contains 16 residues. Germline lookup yields CDR1 SQVTM and CDR2 ANQGSEA. In DNA form, the CDR3 reads TGCAGCGTTGATTCCGGTGGGGCAGGAACTGGAAACACCATATATTTT. The encoded protein is CSVDSGGAGTGNTIYF.

The chain uses TRBV5-4 and TRBJ2-7; 8 bases fit TRBD1. The CDR3 is made up of 16 amino acids. The junction had 9 bases not matched to a gene; V was cut back by 2 bases and J by 2 bases. Germline V gene data show CDR1 as SGHNT and CDR2 as YYREEE (reference sequence). In nucleotides, the CDR3 is TGTGCCAGCAGCTTAGGGACAGGTTTTCATGCCTACGAGCAGTACTTC. Encoded protein: CASSLGTGFHAYEQYF. Together with reference TRBV5-4 and TRBJ2-7, the CDR3 gives the full variable domain: ETGVTQSPTHLIKTRGQQVTLRCSSQSGHNTVSWYQQALGQGPQFIFQYYREEENGRGNFPPRFSGLQFPNYSSELNVNALELDDSALYLCASSLGTGFHAYEQYFGPGTRLTVT.

This sequence joins TRBV6-1 and TRBJ2-4; D is unclear. The CDR3 has 19 amino acids. V shed 4 bases and J shed 0 bases, with 22 bases lying between them. CDR1 is MNHNS and CDR2 is SASEGT in the germline V gene. The CDR3 region is CASSGVATDVKLAKNIQYF. CDR3 nucleotides: TGTGCCAGCAGTGGCGTCGCGACCGATGTTAAACTAGCCAAAAACATTCAGTACTTC.

This clone has only one observation. This chain uses TRBV30 with TRBJ2-2; D gene ambiguous. Trimming took 4 bases from V and 1 from J, leaving 4 bases between them. CDR1 and CDR2 from the germline V gene are GTSNPN and SVGIG (reference sequence). The CDR3 totals 12 residues. CDR3 in DNA: TGTGCCTGGACAGAGAACACCGGGGAGCTGTTTTTT. Amino acid sequence: CAWTENTGELFF.

The chain joins TRBV11-1 to TRBJ1-3; a possible D gene is TRBD1 (5 bases). Trimming cost V 2 bases and J 2 bases, with 16 bases left between them. The CDR3 runs 17 residues. Per the germline V gene, CDR1 is SGHAT and CDR2 is FQDESV (reference sequence). CDR3 nucleotides: TGTGCCAGCAGCTTATCCGGAGGGGCGCGGACTGGAAACACCATATATTTT. Translated, it gives CASSLSGGARTGNTIYF.

The V gene is TRBV5-1, the J gene TRBJ1-1; 7 bases agree with TRBD1. CDR1 and CDR2 (germline): SGHRS, YFSETQ. The CDR3 length is 16 residues. J lost 0 bases, V lost 3 bases, and 8 bases had no gene match. CDR3 DNA: TGCGCCAGCAGCTCCGCGGGAGGGGGCATGAACACTGAAGCTTTCTTT. Its translation is CASSSAGGGMNTEAFF.

J is TRBJ1-5 and V is TRBV15; TRBD1 might be the D (5 bases). This CDR3 region has 17 residues. The germline CDR1 and CDR2 sequences are LNHNV and YYDKDF (reference sequence). The ends were cut back, 3 bases at V and 0 bases at J, with 15 bases in the middle. The CDR3 sequence is CATSSPLGVSSNQPQHF. The DNA for the CDR3 is TGTGCCACCAGCAGTCCCCTGGGGGTGAGTAGCAATCAGCCCCAGCATTTT. Based on the CDR3 plus reference TRBV15 and TRBJ1-5, the full variable domain is DAMVIQNPRYQVTQFGKPVTLSCSQTLNHNVMYWYQQKSSQAPKLLFHYYDKDFNNEADTPDNFQSRRPNTSFCFLDIRSPGLGDTAMYLCATSSPLGVSSNQPQHFGDGTRLSIL.

This chain uses TRBV2 with TRBJ2-7; no clear D gene. The germline V gene encodes CDR1 SNHLY and CDR2 FYNNEI. Trimming pared 3 bases from V and 4 bases from J, leaving 7 bases between. This CDR3 is built from 12 residues. The CDR3 sequence: CASSEATYEQYF. CDR3 nucleotide sequence: TGTGCCAGCAGTGAGGCAACGTACGAGCAGTACTTC.

The V gene is TRBV5-8, the J gene TRBJ1-2; D is uncertain. V lost 4 bases and J 0 bases, leaving 4 bases between the germline ends. The germline gives CDR1 SGHTS, CDR2 YDEGEE. This CDR3 has 12 amino acids. CDR3 sequence reads: CASSRANYGYTF. In DNA, the CDR3 is TGTGCCAGCAGCAGGGCTAACTATGGCTACACCTTC.

The chain links TRBV7-2 to TRBJ1-2; 8 positions agree with TRBD1. Trimming cost V 5 bases and J 3 bases; bases outside gene matches: 8. Germline CDR1 and CDR2: SGHTA and FQGNSA. The CDR3 is 15 amino acids. For the CDR3, the DNA is TGTGCCAGCAGCGAGCAGAACAGGGGGTACTATGGCTACACCTTC. Translation gives CASSEQNRGYYGYTF.

The chain joins TRBV20-1 to TRBJ1-2, with D maybe TRBD1 (6 bases). The CDR3 runs 11 residues. Germline loops: CDR1 DFQATT, CDR2 SNEGSKA (reference sequence). Trimming shortened V by 5 bases and J by 4 bases, and 8 bases separated the two germline ends. DNA of the CDR3: TGCAGTGCTTTGGACAGCTATGGCTACACCTTC. Its translation is CSALDSYGYTF.

This chain connects TRBV19 to TRBJ1-5; no clear D gene. Looked up from germline, CDR1 is LNHDA and CDR2 is SQIVND (reference sequence). V was clipped by 5 bases and J by 7 bases, with 18 bases between them. This CDR3 contains 15 residues. The CDR3 spells CASSRDILDGQPQHF. The CDR3 DNA sequence: TGTGCCAGTAGTCGAGACATCCTAGACGGACAGCCCCAGCATTTT. Together with reference TRBV19 and TRBJ1-5, the CDR3 gives the full variable domain: DGGITQSPKYLFRKEGQNVTLSCEQNLNHDAMYWYRQDPGQGLRLIYYSQIVNDFQKGDIAEGYSVSREKKESFPLTVTSAQKNPTAFYLCASSRDILDGQPQHFGDGTRLSIL.

The chain carries TRBV4-3 and TRBJ1-1; perhaps TRBD1 as D (5 bases). The germline V gene has CDR1 LGHNA and CDR2 YSLEER. V shed 3 bases and J shed 1 base, with 15 bases lying between them. The CDR3 covers 16 residues. The DNA of the CDR3 is TGCGCCAGCAGCCAGACAGTAGTTACTACGAACACTGAAGCTTTCTTT. Amino acid sequence: CASSQTVVTTNTEAFF.

The chain is built from TRBV29-1 and TRBJ2-1, with TRBD2 identical over 9 bases. V lost 3 bases to trimming and J lost 1 base; unmatched junction nucleotides: 1. The CDR3 spans 14 residues. Germline V gives CDR1 SQVTM, CDR2 ANQGSEA. The chain's CDR3 is CSVDSGGSYNEQFF. The CDR3 coding sequence is TGCAGCGTTGACAGCGGGGGGTCCTACAATGAGCAGTTCTTC.

This clone has more than one count but fewer than ten. The chain combines TRBV25-1 with TRBJ1-6; D is undetermined. Germline V gives CDR1 MGHDK, CDR2 SYGVNS. Trimming cost V 6 bases and J 0 bases, with 9 bases left between them. The CDR3 runs 15 residues. The CDR3 here is CASRGISSYNSPLHF. The CDR3 DNA reads TGTGCCAGCAGGGGGATCAGCTCCTATAATTCACCCCTCCACTTT.

The chain carries TRBV4-1 and TRBJ2-6; 7 bases fit TRBD2. The CDR3 totals 17 residues. In germline, CDR1 is MGHRA, CDR2 YSYEKL. V trimming: 0 bases; J trimming: 3 bases; junction bases outside the gene matches: 5. DNA of the CDR3: TGCGCCAGCAGCCAAGATTTCCGGGGGGTTGGGGCCAACGTCCTGACTTTC. Protein: CASSQDFRGVGANVLTF.

The chain carries TRBV7-9 and TRBJ1-1; TRBD1 might be the D (6 bases). Trimming shortened V by 2 bases and J by 5 bases, and 27 bases separated the two germline ends. Germline V gives CDR1 SEHNR, CDR2 FQNEAQ (reference sequence). The CDR3 consists of 19 residues. The CDR3 DNA reads TGTGCCAGCAGCTTATATGGGGGCGCCCGGAGGGGGGGTGCGACTGAAGCTTTCTTT. Its translation is CASSLYGGARRGGATEAFF. Filled out from reference TRBV7-9 and TRBJ1-1, the complete variable domain reads DTGVSQNPRHKITKRGQNVTFRCDPISEHNRLYWYRQTLGQGPEFLTYFQNEAQLEKSRLLSDRFSAERPKGSFSTLEIQRTEQGDSAMYLCASSLYGGARRGGATEAFFGQGTRLTVV.

This chain links TRBV29-1 with TRBJ1-2; D ambiguous. The CDR3 contains 11 residues. Trimming pared 7 bases from V and 8 bases from J, leaving 14 bases between. Germline CDR1 and CDR2: SQVTM and ANQGSEA. The CDR3 loop is CSAPDWGGYTF. CDR3 nucleotide sequence: TGCAGCGCCCCGGACTGGGGAGGCTACACCTTC.

This clone was detected only once. The V and J genes are TRBV10-2 and TRBJ1-1, with TRBD1 matching 7 bases. The CDR3 is made up of 16 amino acids. Germline CDR1 reads WSHSY; CDR2 reads SAAADI. V was pared by 5 bases and J by 5 bases, with 14 bases of the junction left unmatched. CDR3 DNA: TGCGCCAGCAGTCTGACAGGGAATCCTGTGGATACTGAAGCTTTCTTT. It specifies CASSLTGNPVDTEAFF.

CDR3 loop: CASSFYGRSQPQHF. As DNA, the CDR3 is TGTGCCAGCAGCTTCTATGGCAGGAGTCAGCCCCAGCATTTT. The chain employs TRBV7-2 and TRBJ1-5; D gene unclear. With 3 bases removed from V and 6 bases from J, the gap between germline ends came to 12 bases. The CDR3 length is 14 residues. Per germline, CDR1 SGHTA and CDR2 FQGNSA.

The CDR3 DNA reads as TGTGCCTCTAGGTTATTTGTGAGTCCAGGAAAGAACACTGAAGCTTTCTTT. As protein: CASRLFVSPGKNTEAFF. The chain combines TRBV2 with TRBJ1-1; D unresolved. Germline loops: CDR1 SNHLY, CDR2 FYNNEI. The V and J ends lost 11 bases and 1 base respectively, with 26 bases between them. This CDR3 contains 17 residues.